This T cell receptor beta chain was captured by sequencing in a study of blood T cells in healthy people across ages. Donors were healthy Caucasian individuals from Russia aged about 6 to 100. With regard to this clonotype: Its antigen is as yet unknown.

It was with a sample-barcoded 5' primer and a J-beta primer mix that a second PCR of about 6 to 12 cycles was run. Via MiXCR, TCRdb re-called the 5' RACE reads, giving one row per CDR3 protein. The table lists fewer than 1 million distinct CDR3 sequences, around 45% of them singletons. Notes on the study in general: Across the age range, TCR beta diversity per million T cells fell in a roughly linear way. There was no known CMV status for donors, so expanded clonotype changes were possibly confounded.

CDR3 length: 14 residues. The V and J ends lost 6 bases and 8 bases, in that order; junction bases with no gene match: 10. CDR1 and CDR2 from the germline V gene are MDHEN and SYDVKM. The source is a man in his sixties in good health. Input material: blood. This chain uses TRBV28 with TRBJ1-5, with 7 bases that match TRBD1. CDR3 amino acids: CASSPTGLFKPQHF. The DNA for the CDR3 is TGTGCCAGCAGCCCGACAGGGCTATTTAAGCCCCAGCATTTT.